The 8 T cell receptor beta chains reported below all come from one sample, sequenced in a study of identical twins. TCRdb reprocessed the 5' RACE reads with MiXCR, giving one entry per CDR3 protein. The table shows hundreds of thousands of distinct CDR3 sequences, with over 8.5% occurring only once. The same data also contributed to another study, on yellow fever vaccine responses in identical twins.

Specimen: PBMCs. The receptor source for this set is a woman aged 18-29 years in good health.

This clonotype has ten or more counts. The V gene is TRBV12-3 or TRBV12-4, the J gene TRBJ2-1; 8 bases are shared with TRBD1. V gave up 6 bases and J gave up 2 bases; unmatched junction bases: 3. The CDR3 spans 14 residues. Written as DNA, the CDR3 is TGTGCCAGCAGGGACAGGGTCGCCTACAATGAGCAGTTCTTC. This translates into CASRDRVAYNEQFF.

This clonotype was seen a handful of times. The J gene is TRBJ2-6, the V gene TRBV7-8; no definite D call. The V and J ends lost 2 bases and 0 bases respectively, with 5 bases between them. This CDR3 region has 15 residues. The germline V gene has CDR1 SGHVS and CDR2 FQNEAQ. The CDR3 here is CASSLRPSGANVLTF. The CDR3 DNA sequence: TGTGCCAGCAGCTTAAGACCCTCTGGGGCCAACGTCCTGACTTTC.

This chain links TRBV29-1 with TRBJ2-7, with 7 bases matching TRBD1. With V trimmed by 6 bases and J by 2 bases, 7 bases remained unmatched. The CDR3 length is 13 residues. Germline V gives CDR1 SQVTM, CDR2 ANQGSEA. The DNA for the CDR3 is TGCAGCGTCACTCGGGACAGTGCCTACGAGCAGTACTTC. This translates into CSVTRDSAYEQYF.

This clonotype was seen ten or more times. The chain links TRBV7-9 to TRBJ2-2; D gene unclear. Germline-derived CDR1 and CDR2 are SEHNR and FQNEAQ (reference sequence). Trimming stripped 4 bases from V and 4 bases from J, with 19 bases between. The CDR3 is 17 residues long. This chain's CDR3 is CASSSSLLVIGTGELFF. CDR3 in DNA: TGTGCCAGCAGCTCATCACTCCTCGTAATTGGCACCGGGGAGCTGTTTTTT.

This clonotype was found a few times. DNA of the CDR3: TGCGCCAGCACCCGAGACGGGAACTACGAGCAGTACTTC. Its protein is CASTRDGNYEQYF. The chain employs TRBV5-1 and TRBJ2-7, with a tentative D call TRBD2 (5 bases). CDR1 SGHRS and CDR2 YFSETQ come from the germline V gene. V was cut by 6 bases and J by 3 bases, with 13 bases left in between. The CDR3 runs to 13 residues.

This clonotype occurred a few times. The rearrangement joins TRBV7-2 to TRBJ2-1, with 7 nucleotides matching TRBD1. Trimming took 5 bases from V and 7 from J; bases not matched to a gene: 5. Per the germline V gene, CDR1 is SGHTA and CDR2 is FQGNSA. CDR3 length equals 13 residues. The CDR3 region has the DNA TGTGCCAGCAGCCCGGGACAGAGGAATGAGCAGTTCTTC. Its translation: CASSPGQRNEQFF. The full variable domain, completed using reference TRBV7-2 and TRBJ2-1, is GAGVSQSPSNKVTEKGKDVELRCDPISGHTALYWYRQSLGQGLEFLIYFQGNSAPDKSGLPSDRFSAERTGGSVSTLTIQRTQQEDSAVYLCASSPGQRNEQFFGPGTRLTVL.

The chain couples TRBV6-5 to TRBJ2-6; 12 nucleotides align to TRBD1. The CDR3 is made up of 19 amino acids. Germline V CDR1 and CDR2: MNHEY, SVGAGI. With 2 bases clipped from V and 0 bases from J, the junction kept 5 bases outside the gene matches. The CDR3 DNA is TGTGCCAGCAGTTACGGGGGGACAGGGGGCCTCTCTGGGGCCAACGTCCTGACTTTC. The encoded protein is CASSYGGTGGLSGANVLTF.

The table lists this clonotype with many counts. The chain joins TRBV6-2 or TRBV6-3 to TRBJ2-1; 8 bases fit TRBD2. Germline CDR1 reads MNHEY; CDR2 reads SVGEGT. The V and J ends lost 5 bases and 3 bases, in that order; junction bases with no gene match: 3. The CDR3 is made up of 14 amino acids. The CDR3 sequence: CASSIAGYYNEQFF. The CDR3 nucleotides read TGTGCCAGCAGTATAGCGGGGTACTACAATGAGCAGTTCTTC.